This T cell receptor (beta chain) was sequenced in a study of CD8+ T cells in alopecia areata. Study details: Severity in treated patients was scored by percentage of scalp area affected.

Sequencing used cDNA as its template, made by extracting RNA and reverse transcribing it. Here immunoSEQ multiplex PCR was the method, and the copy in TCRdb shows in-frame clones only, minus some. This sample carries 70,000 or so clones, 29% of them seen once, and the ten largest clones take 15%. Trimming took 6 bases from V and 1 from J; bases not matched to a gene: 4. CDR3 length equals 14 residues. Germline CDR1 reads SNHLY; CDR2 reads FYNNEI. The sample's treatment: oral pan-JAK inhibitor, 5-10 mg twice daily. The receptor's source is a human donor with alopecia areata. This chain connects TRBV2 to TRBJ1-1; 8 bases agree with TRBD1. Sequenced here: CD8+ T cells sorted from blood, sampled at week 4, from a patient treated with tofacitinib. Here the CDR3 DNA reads TGTGCCAGCAGGACAGACAGGGGGAACACTGAAGCTTTCTTT. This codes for CASRTDRGNTEAFF.